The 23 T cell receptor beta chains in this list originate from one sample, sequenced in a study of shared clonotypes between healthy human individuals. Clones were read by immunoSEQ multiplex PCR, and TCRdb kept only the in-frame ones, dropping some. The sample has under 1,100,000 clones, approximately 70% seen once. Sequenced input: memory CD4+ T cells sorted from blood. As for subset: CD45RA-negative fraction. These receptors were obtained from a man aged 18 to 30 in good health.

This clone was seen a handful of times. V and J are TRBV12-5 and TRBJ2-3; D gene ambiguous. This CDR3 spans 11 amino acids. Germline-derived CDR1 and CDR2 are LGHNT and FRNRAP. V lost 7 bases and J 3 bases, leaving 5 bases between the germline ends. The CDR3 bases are TGTGCTAGTGCCATAACAGATACGCAGTATTTT. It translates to CASAITDTQYF.

CDR3 coding DNA: TGTGCCAGTAGTCAGAGAAGCAGGAGAGTCTACGAGCAGTACTTC. Protein sequence: CASSQRSRRVYEQYF. The J gene is TRBJ2-7, the V gene TRBV19; D unclear. The V gene lost 5 bases and the J gene lost 3 bases, with 17 bases spanning the gap. Germline V gene sequence: CDR1 LNHDA, CDR2 SQIVND (reference sequence). The CDR3 is 15 residues long.

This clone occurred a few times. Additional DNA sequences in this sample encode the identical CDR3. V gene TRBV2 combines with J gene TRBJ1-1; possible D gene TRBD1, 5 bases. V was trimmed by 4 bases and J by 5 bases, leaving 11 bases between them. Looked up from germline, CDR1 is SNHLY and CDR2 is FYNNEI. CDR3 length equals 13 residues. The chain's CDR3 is CASSAQGGTEAFF. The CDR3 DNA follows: TGTGCCAGCAGTGCGCAGGGTGGGACTGAAGCTTTCTTT. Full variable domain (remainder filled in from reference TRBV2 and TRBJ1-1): EPEVTQTPSHQVTQMGQEVILRCVPISNHLYFYWYRQILGQKVEFLVSFYNNEISEKSEIFDDQFSVERPDGSNFTLKIRSTKLEDSAMYFCASSAQGGTEAFFGQGTRLTVV.

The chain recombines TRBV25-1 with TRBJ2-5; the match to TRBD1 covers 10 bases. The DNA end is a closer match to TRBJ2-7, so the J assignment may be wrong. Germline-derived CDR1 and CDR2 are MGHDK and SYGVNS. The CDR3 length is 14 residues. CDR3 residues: CASSATGGLYEQYF. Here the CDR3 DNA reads TGTGCCAGCAGTGCGACAGGGGGCCTCTACGAGCAGTACTTC.

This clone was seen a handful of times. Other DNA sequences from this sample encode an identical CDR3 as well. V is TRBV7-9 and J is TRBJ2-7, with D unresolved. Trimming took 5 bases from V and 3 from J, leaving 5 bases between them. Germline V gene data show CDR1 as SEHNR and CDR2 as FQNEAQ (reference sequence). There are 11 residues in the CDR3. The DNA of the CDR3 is TGTGCCAGCAGCCCCAACTACGAGCAGTACTTC. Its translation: CASSPNYEQYF. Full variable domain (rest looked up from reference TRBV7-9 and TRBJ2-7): DTGVSQNPRHKITKRGQNVTFRCDPISEHNRLYWYRQTLGQGPEFLTYFQNEAQLEKSRLLSDRFSAERPKGSFSTLEIQRTEQGDSAMYLCASSPNYEQYFGPGTRLTVT.

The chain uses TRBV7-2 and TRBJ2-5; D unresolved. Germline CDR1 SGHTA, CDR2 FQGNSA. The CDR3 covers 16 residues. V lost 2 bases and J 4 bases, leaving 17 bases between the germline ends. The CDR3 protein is CASSLQYSSWGETQYF. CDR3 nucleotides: TGTGCCAGCAGCTTACAGTACAGCTCTTGGGGAGAGACCCAGTACTTC.

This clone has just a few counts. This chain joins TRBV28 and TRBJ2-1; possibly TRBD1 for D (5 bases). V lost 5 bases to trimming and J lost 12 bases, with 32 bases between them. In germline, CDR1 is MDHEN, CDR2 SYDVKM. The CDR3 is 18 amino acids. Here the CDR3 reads CASSLAGFWTTATTWQFF. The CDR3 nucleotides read TGTGCCAGCAGTCTTGCAGGGTTTTGGACAACTGCAACGACGTGGCAGTTCTTC.

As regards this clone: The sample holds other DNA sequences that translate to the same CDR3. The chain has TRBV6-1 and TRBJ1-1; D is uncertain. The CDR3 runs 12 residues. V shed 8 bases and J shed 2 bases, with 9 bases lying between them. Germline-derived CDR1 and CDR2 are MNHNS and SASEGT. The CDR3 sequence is CASGRVNTEAFF. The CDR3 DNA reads TGTGCCAGCGGGCGGGTCAACACTGAAGCTTTCTTT.

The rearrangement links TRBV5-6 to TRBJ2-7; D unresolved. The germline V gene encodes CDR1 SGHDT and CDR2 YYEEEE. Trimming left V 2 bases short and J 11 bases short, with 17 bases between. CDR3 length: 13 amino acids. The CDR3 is CASSFIGPTDEYF. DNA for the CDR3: TGTGCCAGCAGCTTTATTGGACCCACGGATGAGTACTTC.

CDR3 protein: CASSPLTSRLTGELFF. The CDR3, as DNA: TGTGCCAGCTCACCACTTACTAGTCGCCTTACCGGGGAGCTGTTTTTT. This chain joins TRBV18 and TRBJ2-2; D may be TRBD2 (5 bases). From germline, CDR1 is KGHSH and CDR2 LQKENI. V lost 1 base and J 5 bases, leaving 14 bases between the germline ends. The CDR3 runs to 16 residues.

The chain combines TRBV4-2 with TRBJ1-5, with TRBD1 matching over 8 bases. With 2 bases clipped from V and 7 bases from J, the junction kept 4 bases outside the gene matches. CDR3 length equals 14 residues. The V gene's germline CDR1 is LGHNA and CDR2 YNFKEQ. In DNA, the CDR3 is TGTGCCAGCAGCCAACCCGGACAGGGACAGCCCCAGCATTTT. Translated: CASSQPGQGQPQHF.

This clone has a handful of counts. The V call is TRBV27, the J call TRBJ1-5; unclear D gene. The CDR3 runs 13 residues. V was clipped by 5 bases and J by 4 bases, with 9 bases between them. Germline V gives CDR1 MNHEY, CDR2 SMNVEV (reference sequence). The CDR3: CASSLSWNQPQHF. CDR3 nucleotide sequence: TGTGCCAGCAGTCTCTCCTGGAATCAGCCCCAGCATTTT.

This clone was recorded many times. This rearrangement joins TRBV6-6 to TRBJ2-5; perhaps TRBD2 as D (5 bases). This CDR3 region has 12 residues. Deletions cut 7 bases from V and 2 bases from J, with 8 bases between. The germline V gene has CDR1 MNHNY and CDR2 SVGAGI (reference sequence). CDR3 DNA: TGTGCCAGCAACTCGGGGCAAGAGACCCAGTACTTC. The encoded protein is CASNSGQETQYF.

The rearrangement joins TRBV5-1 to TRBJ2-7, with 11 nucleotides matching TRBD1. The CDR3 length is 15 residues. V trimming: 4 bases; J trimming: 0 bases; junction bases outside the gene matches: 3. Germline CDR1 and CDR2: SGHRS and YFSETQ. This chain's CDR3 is CASSAGQGASYEQYF. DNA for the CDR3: TGCGCCAGCAGCGCCGGACAGGGGGCCTCCTACGAGCAGTACTTC.

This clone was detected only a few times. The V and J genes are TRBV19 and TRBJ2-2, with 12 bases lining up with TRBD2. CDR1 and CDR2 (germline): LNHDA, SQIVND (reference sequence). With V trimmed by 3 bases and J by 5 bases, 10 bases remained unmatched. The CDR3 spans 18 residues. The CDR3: CASSIGLAGGRWTGELFF. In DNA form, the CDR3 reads TGTGCCAGTAGTATCGGGCTAGCGGGAGGGCGCTGGACCGGGGAGCTGTTTTTT.

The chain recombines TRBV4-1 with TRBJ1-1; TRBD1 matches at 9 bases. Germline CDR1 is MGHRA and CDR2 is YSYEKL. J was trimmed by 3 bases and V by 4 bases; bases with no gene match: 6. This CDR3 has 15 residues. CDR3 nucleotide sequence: TGCGCCAGCAGCCCACCGGACAGGGGAGACACTGAAGCTTTCTTT. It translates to CASSPPDRGDTEAFF.

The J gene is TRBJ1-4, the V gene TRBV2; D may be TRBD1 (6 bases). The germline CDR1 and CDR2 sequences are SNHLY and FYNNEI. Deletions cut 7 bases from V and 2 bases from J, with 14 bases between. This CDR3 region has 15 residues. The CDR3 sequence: CASNSGGKTNEKLFF. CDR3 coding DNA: TGTGCCAGCAACTCGGGGGGCAAGACTAATGAAAAACTGTTTTTT.

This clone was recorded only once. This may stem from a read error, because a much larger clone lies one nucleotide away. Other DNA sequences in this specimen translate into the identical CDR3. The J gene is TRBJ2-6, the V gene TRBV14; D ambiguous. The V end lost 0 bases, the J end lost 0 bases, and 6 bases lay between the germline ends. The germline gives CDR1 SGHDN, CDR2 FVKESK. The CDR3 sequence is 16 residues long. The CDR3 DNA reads TGTGCCAGCAGCCAAGAGGGGAACTCTGGGGCCAACGTCCTGACTTTC. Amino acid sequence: CASSQEGNSGANVLTF.

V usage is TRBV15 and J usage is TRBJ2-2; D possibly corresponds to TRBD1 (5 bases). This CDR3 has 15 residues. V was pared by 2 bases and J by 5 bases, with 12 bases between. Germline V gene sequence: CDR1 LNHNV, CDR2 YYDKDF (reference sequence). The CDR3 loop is CATSRRGMGTGELFF. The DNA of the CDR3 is TGTGCCACCAGCAGAAGGGGAATGGGGACCGGGGAGCTGTTTTTT. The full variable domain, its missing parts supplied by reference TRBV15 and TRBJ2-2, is DAMVIQNPRYQVTQFGKPVTLSCSQTLNHNVMYWYQQKSSQAPKLLFHYYDKDFNNEADTPDNFQSRRPNTSFCFLDIRSPGLGDTAMYLCATSRRGMGTGELFFGEGSRLTVL.

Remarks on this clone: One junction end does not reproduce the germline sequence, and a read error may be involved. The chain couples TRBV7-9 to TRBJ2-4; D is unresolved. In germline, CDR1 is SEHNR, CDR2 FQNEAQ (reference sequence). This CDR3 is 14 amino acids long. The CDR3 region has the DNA TGTGCCAGCAGCTCCTTTGGATGGACGGTAGTTTGGGACTTC. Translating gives CASSSFGWTVVWDF.

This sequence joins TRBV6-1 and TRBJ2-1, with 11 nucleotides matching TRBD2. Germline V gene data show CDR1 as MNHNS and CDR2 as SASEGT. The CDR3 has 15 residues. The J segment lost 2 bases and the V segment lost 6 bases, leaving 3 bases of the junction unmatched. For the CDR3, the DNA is TGTGCCAGCAGCTCTAGCGGGGGGCCCTACAATGAGCAGTTCTTC. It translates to CASSSSGGPYNEQFF.

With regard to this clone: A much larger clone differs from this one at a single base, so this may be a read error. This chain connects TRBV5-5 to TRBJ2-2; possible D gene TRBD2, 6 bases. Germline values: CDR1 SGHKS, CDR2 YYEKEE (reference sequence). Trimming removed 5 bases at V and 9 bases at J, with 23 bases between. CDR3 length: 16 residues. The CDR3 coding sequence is TGTGCCAGCAGGGTCGACGGAGGGCCAAAGGCCAGGGAGCTGTTTTTT. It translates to CASRVDGGPKARELFF.

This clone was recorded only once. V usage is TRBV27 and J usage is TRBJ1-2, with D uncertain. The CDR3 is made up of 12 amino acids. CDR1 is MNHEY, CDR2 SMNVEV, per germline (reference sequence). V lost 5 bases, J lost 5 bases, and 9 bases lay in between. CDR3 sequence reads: CASSRRGYGYTF. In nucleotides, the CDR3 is TGTGCCAGCAGTCGTCGGGGATATGGCTACACCTTC.